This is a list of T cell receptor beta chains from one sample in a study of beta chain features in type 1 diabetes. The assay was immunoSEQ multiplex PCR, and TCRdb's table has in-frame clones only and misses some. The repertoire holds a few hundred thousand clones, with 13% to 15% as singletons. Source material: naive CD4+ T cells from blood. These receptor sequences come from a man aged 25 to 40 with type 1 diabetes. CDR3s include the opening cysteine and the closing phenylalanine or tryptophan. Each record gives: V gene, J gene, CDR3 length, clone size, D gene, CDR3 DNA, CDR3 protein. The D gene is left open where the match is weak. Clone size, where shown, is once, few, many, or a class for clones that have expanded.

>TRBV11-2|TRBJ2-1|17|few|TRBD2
TGTGCCAGCAGCTTAACCTTAGCGGGAGGGCCAAGGAACGAGCAGTTCTTC
CASSLTLAGGPRNEQFF
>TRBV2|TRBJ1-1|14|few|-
TGTGCCAGCAGTGAAGGGGGGCGTAACACTGAAGCTTTCTTT
CASSEGGRNTEAFF
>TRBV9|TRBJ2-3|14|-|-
TGTGCCAGCAGCGGCGGCGACTGGCAAAATACGCAGTATTTT
CASSGGDWQNTQYF
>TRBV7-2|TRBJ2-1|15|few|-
TGTGCCAGCAGCTCCTACAGGGTTGGGTACAATGAGCAGTTCTTC
CASSSYRVGYNEQFF
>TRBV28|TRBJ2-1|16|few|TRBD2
TGTGCCAGCAGCCGCCAGGGCGCGGGGGGCTACAATGAGCAGTTCTTC
CASSRQGAGGYNEQFF
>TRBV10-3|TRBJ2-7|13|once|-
TGTGCCATCAGTGAGCCCTTTGCCTACGAGCAGTACTTC
CAISEPFAYEQYF
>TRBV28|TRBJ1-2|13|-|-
TGTGCCAGCAGCTGGGGGGACCTCTATGGCTACACCTTC
CASSWGDLYGYTF
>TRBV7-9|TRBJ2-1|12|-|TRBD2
TGTGCCAGGGATGAAGCGGGAGGTGAGCAGTTCTTC
CARDEAGGEQFF
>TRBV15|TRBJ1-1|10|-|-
TGTGCCACCAGCAGCCAGGAAGCTTTCTTT
CATSSQEAFF
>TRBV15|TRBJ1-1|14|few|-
TGTGCCACCAAGCCCGTCGGGGGGCTGATGGTAGCTTTCTTT
CATKPVGGLMVAFF
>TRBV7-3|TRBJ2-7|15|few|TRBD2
TGTGCCAGCAGCCAATCTAGCGGGAGGGAGTACGAGCAGTACTTC
CASSQSSGREYEQYF
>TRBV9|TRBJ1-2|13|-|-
TGTGCCAGCAGCGTAGGCGGCTACGGAGGCTACACCTTC
CASSVGGYGGYTF
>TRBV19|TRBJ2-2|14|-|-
TGTGCCAGTAGGCCGGCGGCGAACACCGGGGAGCTGTTTTTT
CASRPAANTGELFF
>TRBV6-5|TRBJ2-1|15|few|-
TGTGCCAGCCTCGGGAGTCCGTCTCACTACAATGAGCAGTTCTTC
CASLGSPSHYNEQFF